The 13 T cell receptor beta chains below all came from one sample that was sequenced in a study of tumor-infiltrating lymphocytes in primary liver carcinoma. Making TCR beta cDNA involved approximately 530 ng total RNA and a constant-region primer. The TCR beta library was amplified through three nested multiplex PCR rounds in a modified ARM-PCR procedure. Two initial PCR rounds of around 10 cycles each paired TRBV1-TRBV30 forward primers with a C-beta reverse primer. In TCRdb, the multiplex PCR reads were re-called with MiXCR into one record per CDR3 protein. The sample holds over 75,000 distinct CDR3 sequences; roughly 70% are singletons and the top ten take approximately 30%. It was from approximately 20-30 mg of unsorted bulk tissue that RNA and DNA were co-extracted. The specimen sequenced was tumor-adjacent normal liver tissue. The receptor set was obtained from a man aged 40-50 years with primary liver carcinoma and hepatitis B virus infection.

This clonotype was seen once. This chain joins TRBV11-2 and TRBJ2-7, with 7 bases lining up with TRBD2. CDR3 length: 14 residues. The junction had 9 bases not matched to a gene; V was cut back by 5 bases and J by 5 bases. Per the germline V gene, CDR1 is SGHAT and CDR2 is FQNNGV. CDR3 in amino acids: CASSPGLRSHEQYF. The CDR3 DNA follows: TGTGCCAGCAGCCCGGGACTAAGGTCCCACGAGCAGTACTTC.

This clonotype was picked up many times. The rearrangement joins TRBV6-5 to TRBJ2-3, with D hard to call. The V gene's germline CDR1 is MNHEY and CDR2 SVGAGI. The CDR3 spans 14 residues. V was trimmed by 2 bases and J by 2 bases, leaving 8 bases between them. The CDR3 is CASSYQTPTDTQYF. The DNA of the CDR3 is TGTGCCAGCAGTTACCAAACTCCCACAGATACGCAGTATTTT.

This clonotype is medium-sized. The chain recombines TRBV29-1 with TRBJ2-4; 7 positions agree with TRBD1. Germline CDR1 SQVTM, CDR2 ANQGSEA. V was clipped by 6 bases and J by 6 bases; unmatched bases: 17. The CDR3 covers 16 residues. This chain's CDR3 is CSVRVTGRYLGNIQYF. DNA of the CDR3: TGCAGCGTCCGAGTGACAGGGAGATACTTAGGAAACATTCAGTACTTC.

Comment on this clonotype: A much larger clone is a single base away; this may be a read error. V is TRBV6-1 and J is TRBJ2-1; possibly TRBD1 or TRBD2 for D (5 bases each). Per the germline V gene, CDR1 is MNHNS and CDR2 is SASEGT. The CDR3 contains 13 residues. Here the CDR3 DNA reads TGTGCCAGCAGTCCGGGGCCCTACAAAGAGCAGTTCTTC. This codes for CASSPGPYKEQFF.

Remarks on this clonotype: Since no conserved phenylalanine or tryptophan closes the CDR3, a read error is the likely cause. This chain's CDR3 is CAISLGRTGQETQYL. CDR3 coding DNA: TGTGCTATCAGCTTAGGGCGCACAGGGCAAGAGACCCAGTACCTC. V and J are TRBV11-2 and TRBJ2-5; a weak D match, TRBD1 (6 bases). CDR1 is SGHAT and CDR2 is FQNNGV in the germline V gene. The CDR3 extends over 15 amino acids.

This clonotype was seen at least ten times. V and J are TRBV12-3 or TRBV12-4 and TRBJ1-2, with D maybe TRBD1 (6 bases). CDR3 length: 18 amino acids. Trimming stripped 2 bases from V and 3 bases from J, with 22 bases between. The CDR3 bases are TGTGCCAGCAGTTTACCAGGGGAACCCCTTTACGTGGACTATGGCTACACCTTC. As protein: CASSLPGEPLYVDYGYTF.

A word on this clonotype: A much larger clone is a single base away; this may be a read error. The CDR3 DNA reads as TGTGTCAGCACTCCGGGAGGGCCTTACGAGCAGTACTTC. Amino acids: CVSTPGGPYEQYF. The chain links TRBV6-1 to TRBJ2-7, with TRBD2 matching 8 bases. This CDR3 region has 13 residues. Germline V lookup: CDR1 MNHNS, CDR2 SASEGT.

For this clonotype: As the CDR3 is not closed by the conserved phenylalanine or tryptophan, this likely results from a read error. The J gene is TRBJ1-1, the V gene TRBV6-5; TRBD1 is a possible D gene (5 bases). Germline V gene sequence: CDR1 MNHEY, CDR2 SVGAGI. V lost 2 bases to trimming and J lost 6 bases, with 19 bases between them. The CDR3 covers 16 residues. The DNA for the CDR3 is TGTGCCAGCAGTTACACGGGACCCCGGGATGAGGCTGAAGCTTTCGTT. This sequence encodes CASSYTGPRDEAEAFV.

The rearrangement uses TRBV6-5 and TRBJ2-1; D unclear. Trimming removed 8 bases from V and 0 bases from J, with 14 bases in between. The CDR3 runs to 15 residues. Germline V gene lookup returns CDR1 MNHEY and CDR2 SVGAGI. The DNA for the CDR3 is TGTGCCAGCGGGGAATGCAGGTGCTCCTACAATGAGCAGTTCTTC. This sequence encodes CASGECRCSYNEQFF.

About this clonotype: Sequence at one end of the junction differs from germline and may be a read error. The rearrangement joins TRBV11-2 to TRBJ2-5, with a weak D call TRBD2 (6 bases). The CDR3 consists of 17 residues. The V gene's germline CDR1 is SGHAT and CDR2 FQNNGV. DNA for the CDR3: TGTGCCAGCAGCTTCGGGAGATCTAATTTTAGCCAAAAGACCCAGTACTTC. It encodes CASSFGRSNFSQKTQYF. The whole variable domain, remainder taken from reference TRBV11-2 and TRBJ2-5, is EAGVAQSPRYKIIEKRQSVAFWCNPISGHATLYWYQQILGQGPKLLIQFQNNGVVDDSQLPKDRFSAERLKGVDSTLKIQPAKLEDSAVYLCASSFGRSNFSQKTQYFGPGTRLLVL.

This clonotype has a handful of counts. This chain joins TRBV29-1 and TRBJ1-1; no clear D gene. Trimming took 4 bases from V and 3 from J, leaving 15 bases between them. Germline V CDR1 and CDR2: SQVTM, ANQGSEA. The CDR3 is 14 amino acids. This CDR3 is CSVGADYMDTEAFF. The CDR3 DNA reads as TGCAGCGTTGGGGCAGACTACATGGACACTGAAGCTTTCTTT.

Turning to this clonotype: One end of the junction varies from germline; a read error may be responsible. The chain recombines TRBV2 with TRBJ1-4; D remains unclear. Germline V gene lookup returns CDR1 SNHLY and CDR2 FYNNEI. This CDR3 region has 12 residues. The CDR3 here is CASSEGGENLFF. The CDR3 region has the DNA TGTGCCAGCAGTGAAGGGGGTGAAAATCTGTTTTTT.

The V call is TRBV29-1, the J call TRBJ1-2; maybe TRBD1 (6 bases). Germline assignment: CDR1 SQVTM and CDR2 ANQGSEA. The CDR3 is 15 residues long. Trimming cost V 7 bases and J 3 bases, with 21 bases left between them. For the CDR3, the DNA is TGCAGCGCCGGGGACATGGGAGACCTGTACTATGGCTACACCTTC. Translating gives CSAGDMGDLYYGYTF.